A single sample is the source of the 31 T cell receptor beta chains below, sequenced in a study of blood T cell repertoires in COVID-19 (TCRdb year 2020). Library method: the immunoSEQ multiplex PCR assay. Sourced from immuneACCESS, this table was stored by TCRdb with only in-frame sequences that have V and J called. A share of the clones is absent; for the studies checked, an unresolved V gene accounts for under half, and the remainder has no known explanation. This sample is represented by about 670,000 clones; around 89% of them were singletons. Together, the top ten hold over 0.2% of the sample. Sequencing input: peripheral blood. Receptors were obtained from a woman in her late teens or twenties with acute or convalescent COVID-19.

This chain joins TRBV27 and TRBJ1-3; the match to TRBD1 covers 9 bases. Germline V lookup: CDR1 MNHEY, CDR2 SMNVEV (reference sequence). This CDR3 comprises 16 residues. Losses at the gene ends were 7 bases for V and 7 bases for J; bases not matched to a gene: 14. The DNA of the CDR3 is TGTGCCAGCACCCTTTACGGGACAGGGAAATCGAACACCATATATTTT. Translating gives CASTLYGTGKSNTIYF.

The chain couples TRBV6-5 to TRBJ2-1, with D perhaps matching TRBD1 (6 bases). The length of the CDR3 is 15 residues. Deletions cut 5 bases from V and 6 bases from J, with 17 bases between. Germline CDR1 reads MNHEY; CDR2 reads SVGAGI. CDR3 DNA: TGTGCCAGCAGTCAGACAGGTCTAAGCCCCAATGAGCAGTTCTTC. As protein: CASSQTGLSPNEQFF.

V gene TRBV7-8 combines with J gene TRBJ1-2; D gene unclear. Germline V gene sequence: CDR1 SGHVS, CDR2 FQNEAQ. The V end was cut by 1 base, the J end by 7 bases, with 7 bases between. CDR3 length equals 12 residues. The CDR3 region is CASSLVEGGYTF. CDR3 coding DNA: TGTGCCAGCAGCTTAGTAGAGGGTGGCTACACCTTC. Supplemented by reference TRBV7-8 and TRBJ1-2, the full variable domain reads GAGVSQSPRYKVAKRGQDVALRCDPISGHVSLFWYQQALGQGPEFLTYFQNEAQLDKSGLPSDRFFAERPEGSVSTLKIQRTQQEDSAVYLCASSLVEGGYTFGSGTRLTVV.

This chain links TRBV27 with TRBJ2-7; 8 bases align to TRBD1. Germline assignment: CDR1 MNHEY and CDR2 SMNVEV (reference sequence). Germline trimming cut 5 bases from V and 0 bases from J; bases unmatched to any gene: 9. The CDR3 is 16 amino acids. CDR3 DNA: TGTGCCAGCAGTACCCGCGGCAGGGGGCGCTCCTACGAGCAGTACTTC. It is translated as CASSTRGRGRSYEQYF.

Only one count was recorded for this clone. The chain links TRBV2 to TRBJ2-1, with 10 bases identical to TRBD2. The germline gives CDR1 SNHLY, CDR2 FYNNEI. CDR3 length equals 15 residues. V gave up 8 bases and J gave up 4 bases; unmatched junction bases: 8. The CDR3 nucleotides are TGTGCCAGCTTTCATAGCGGGGGGAGGTACAATGAGCAGTTCTTC. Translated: CASFHSGGRYNEQFF.

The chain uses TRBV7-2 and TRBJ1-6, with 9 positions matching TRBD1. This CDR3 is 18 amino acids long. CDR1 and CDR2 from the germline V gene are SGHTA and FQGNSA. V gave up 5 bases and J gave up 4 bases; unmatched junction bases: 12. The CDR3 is CASSEGQGRFGYNSPLHF. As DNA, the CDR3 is TGTGCCAGCAGCGAGGGACAGGGCCGCTTTGGGTATAATTCACCCCTCCACTTT.

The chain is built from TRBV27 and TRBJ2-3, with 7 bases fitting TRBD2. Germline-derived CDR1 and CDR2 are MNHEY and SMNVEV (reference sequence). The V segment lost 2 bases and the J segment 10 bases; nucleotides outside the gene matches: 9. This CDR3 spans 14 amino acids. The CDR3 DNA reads TGTGCCAGCAGTTTACGGCAGGGAGGGATTTCGCAGTATTTT. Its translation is CASSLRQGGISQYF.

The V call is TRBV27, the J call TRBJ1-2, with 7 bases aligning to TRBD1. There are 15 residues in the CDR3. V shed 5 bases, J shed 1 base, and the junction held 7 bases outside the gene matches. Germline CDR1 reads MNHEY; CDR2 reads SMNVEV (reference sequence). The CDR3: CASSLGGQFNYGYTF. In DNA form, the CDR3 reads TGTGCCAGCAGTCTTGGGGGACAGTTTAACTATGGCTACACCTTC.

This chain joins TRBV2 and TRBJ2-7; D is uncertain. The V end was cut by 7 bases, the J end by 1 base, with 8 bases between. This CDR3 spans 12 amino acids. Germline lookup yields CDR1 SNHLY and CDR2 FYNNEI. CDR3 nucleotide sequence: TGTGCCAGCACAGGTCCGTCCTACGAGCAGTACTTC. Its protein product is CASTGPSYEQYF.

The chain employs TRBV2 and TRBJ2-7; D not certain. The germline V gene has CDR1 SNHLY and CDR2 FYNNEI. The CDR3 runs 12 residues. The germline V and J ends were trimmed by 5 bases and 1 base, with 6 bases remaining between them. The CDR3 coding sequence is TGTGCCAGCAGTTCCGTGTCCTACGAGCAGTACTTC. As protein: CASSSVSYEQYF.

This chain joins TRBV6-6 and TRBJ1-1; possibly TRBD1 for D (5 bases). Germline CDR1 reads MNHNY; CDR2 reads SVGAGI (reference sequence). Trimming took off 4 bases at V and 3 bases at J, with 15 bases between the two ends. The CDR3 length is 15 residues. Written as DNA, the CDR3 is TGTGCCAGCAGTTCTGGGGGAGGGAGGGACACTGAAGCTTTCTTT. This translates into CASSSGGGRDTEAFF.

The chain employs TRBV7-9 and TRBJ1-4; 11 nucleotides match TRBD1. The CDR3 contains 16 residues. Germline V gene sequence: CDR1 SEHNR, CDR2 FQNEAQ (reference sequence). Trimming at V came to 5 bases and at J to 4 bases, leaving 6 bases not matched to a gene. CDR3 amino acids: CASSQRGTGGNEKLFF. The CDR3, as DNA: TGTGCCAGCAGCCAGAGGGGGACAGGGGGTAATGAAAAACTGTTTTTT.

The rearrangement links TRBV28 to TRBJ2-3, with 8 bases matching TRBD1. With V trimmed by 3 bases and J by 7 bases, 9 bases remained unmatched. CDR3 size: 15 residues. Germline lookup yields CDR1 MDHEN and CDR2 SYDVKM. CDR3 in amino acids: CASSFWGRGLNTQYF. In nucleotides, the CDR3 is TGTGCCAGCAGTTTCTGGGGCAGGGGGCTGAATACGCAGTATTTT. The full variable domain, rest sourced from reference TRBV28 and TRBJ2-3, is DVKVTQSSRYLVKRTGEKVFLECVQDMDHENMFWYRQDPGLGLRLIYFSYDVKMKEKGDIPEGYSVSREKKERFSLILESASTNQTSMYLCASSFWGRGLNTQYFGPGTRLTVL.

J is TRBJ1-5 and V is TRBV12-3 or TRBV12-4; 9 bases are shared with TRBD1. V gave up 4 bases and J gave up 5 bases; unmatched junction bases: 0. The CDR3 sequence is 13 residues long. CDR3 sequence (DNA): TGTGCCAGCAGTTACAGGGGGCATCAGCCCCAGCATTTT. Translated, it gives CASSYRGHQPQHF.

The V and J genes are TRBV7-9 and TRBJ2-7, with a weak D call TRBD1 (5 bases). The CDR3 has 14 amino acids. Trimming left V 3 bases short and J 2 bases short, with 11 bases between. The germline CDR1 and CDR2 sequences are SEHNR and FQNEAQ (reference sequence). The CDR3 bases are TGTGCCAGCAGCTTGGGGCAGGTTCCCTACGAGCAGTACTTC. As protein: CASSLGQVPYEQYF.

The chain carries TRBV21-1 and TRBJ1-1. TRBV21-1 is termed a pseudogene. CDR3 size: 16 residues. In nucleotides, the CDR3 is TGTGCCAGCAGCAAATTTGGGAGACCAATAAACACTGAAGCTTTCTTT. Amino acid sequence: CASSKFGRPINTEAFF.

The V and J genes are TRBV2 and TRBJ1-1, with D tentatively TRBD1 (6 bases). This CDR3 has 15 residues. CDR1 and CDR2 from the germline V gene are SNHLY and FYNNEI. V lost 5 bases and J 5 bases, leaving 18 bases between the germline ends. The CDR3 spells CASSFRQGRGTEAFF. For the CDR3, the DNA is TGTGCCAGCAGTTTCCGCCAGGGGAGGGGGACTGAAGCTTTCTTT.

DNA of the CDR3: TGTGCCAGCAGCTACGGACAGGGGTGGACAGATACGCAGTATTTT. Its protein is CASSYGQGWTDTQYF. V usage is TRBV2 and J usage is TRBJ2-3; 9 nucleotides agree with TRBD1. Germline V CDR1 and CDR2: SNHLY, FYNNEI. J lost 3 bases, V lost 6 bases, and 7 bases had no gene match. The CDR3 contains 15 residues. Full variable domain (missing parts from reference TRBV2 and TRBJ2-3): EPEVTQTPSHQVTQMGQEVILRCVPISNHLYFYWYRQILGQKVEFLVSFYNNEISEKSEIFDDQFSVERPDGSNFTLKIRSTKLEDSAMYFCASSYGQGWTDTQYFGPGTRLTVL.

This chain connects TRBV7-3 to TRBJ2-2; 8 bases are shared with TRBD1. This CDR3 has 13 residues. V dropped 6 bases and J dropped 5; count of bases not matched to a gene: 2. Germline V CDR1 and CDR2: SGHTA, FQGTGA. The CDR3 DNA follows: TGTGCCAGCAGACAGGGGGATACCGGGGAGCTGTTTTTT. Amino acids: CASRQGDTGELFF.

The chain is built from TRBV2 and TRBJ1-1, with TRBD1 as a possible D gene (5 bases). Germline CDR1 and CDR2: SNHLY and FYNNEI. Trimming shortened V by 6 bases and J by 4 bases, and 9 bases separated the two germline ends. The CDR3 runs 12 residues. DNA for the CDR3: TGTGCCAGCAGCTACGGGGGCACTGAAGCTTTCTTT. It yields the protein CASSYGGTEAFF.

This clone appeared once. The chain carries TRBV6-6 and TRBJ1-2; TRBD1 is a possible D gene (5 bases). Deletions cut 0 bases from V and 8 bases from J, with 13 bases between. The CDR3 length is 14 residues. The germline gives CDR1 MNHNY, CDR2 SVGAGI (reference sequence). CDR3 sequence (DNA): TGTGCCAGCAGTTACTCAGCAGGGCCCGGCGGCTACACCTTC. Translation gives CASSYSAGPGGYTF.

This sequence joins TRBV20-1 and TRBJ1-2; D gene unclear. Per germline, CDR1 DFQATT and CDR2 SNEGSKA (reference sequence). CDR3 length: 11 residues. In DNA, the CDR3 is TGCAGCTCGCTCGGGGTGGGAGGCTACACCTTC. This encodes CSSLGVGGYTF.

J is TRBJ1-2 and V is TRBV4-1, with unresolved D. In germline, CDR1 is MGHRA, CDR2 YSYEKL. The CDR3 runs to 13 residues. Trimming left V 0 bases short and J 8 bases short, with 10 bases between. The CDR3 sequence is CASSQEGLFGYTF. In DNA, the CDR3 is TGCGCCAGCAGCCAAGAGGGCCTCTTCGGCTACACCTTC.

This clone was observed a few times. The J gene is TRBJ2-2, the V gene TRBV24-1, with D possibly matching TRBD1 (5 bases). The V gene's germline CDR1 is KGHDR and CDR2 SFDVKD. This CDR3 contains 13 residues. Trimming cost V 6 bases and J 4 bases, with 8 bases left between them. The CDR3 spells CATSFQGTGELFF. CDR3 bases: TGTGCCACCAGTTTCCAGGGCACCGGGGAGCTGTTTTTT.

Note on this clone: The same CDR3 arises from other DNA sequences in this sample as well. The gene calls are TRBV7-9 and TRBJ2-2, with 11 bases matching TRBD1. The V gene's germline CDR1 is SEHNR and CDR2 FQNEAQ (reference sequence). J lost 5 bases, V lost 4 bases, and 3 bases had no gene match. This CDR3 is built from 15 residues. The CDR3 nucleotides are TGTGCCAGCAGCTCGGGGACAGGGGGAACCGGGGAGCTGTTTTTT. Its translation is CASSSGTGGTGELFF.

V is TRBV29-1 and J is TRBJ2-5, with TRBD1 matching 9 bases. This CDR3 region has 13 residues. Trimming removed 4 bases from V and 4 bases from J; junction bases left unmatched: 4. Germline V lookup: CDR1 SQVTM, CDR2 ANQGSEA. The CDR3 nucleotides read TGCAGCGTTGGGGACAGGGTCCGAGAGACCCAGTACTTC. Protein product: CSVGDRVRETQYF.

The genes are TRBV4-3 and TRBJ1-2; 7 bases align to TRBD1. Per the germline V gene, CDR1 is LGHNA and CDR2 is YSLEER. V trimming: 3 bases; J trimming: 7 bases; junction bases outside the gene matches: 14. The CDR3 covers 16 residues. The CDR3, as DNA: TGCGCCAGCAGCCACCAACGAGGGGGCGCTTCGAGTGGCTACACCTTC. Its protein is CASSHQRGGASSGYTF.

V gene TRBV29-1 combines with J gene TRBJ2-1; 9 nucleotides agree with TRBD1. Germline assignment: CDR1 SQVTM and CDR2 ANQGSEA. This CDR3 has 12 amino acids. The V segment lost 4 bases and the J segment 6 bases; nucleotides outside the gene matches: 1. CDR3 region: CSVGDRVNEQFF. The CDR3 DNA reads TGCAGCGTTGGGGACAGGGTCAATGAGCAGTTCTTC.

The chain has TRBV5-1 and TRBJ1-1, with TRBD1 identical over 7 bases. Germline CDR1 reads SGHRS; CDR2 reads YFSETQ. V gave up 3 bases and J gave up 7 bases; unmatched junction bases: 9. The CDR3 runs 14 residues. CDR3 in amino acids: CASSSGTESFEAFF. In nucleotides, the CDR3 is TGCGCCAGCAGCTCCGGGACAGAGAGTTTTGAAGCTTTCTTT.

The CDR3 DNA sequence: TGTGCCAGCAGCCAGACAGGGACTCGCACTGAAGCTTTCTTT. Its translation is CASSQTGTRTEAFF. This chain joins TRBV6-5 and TRBJ1-1; the match to TRBD1 covers 7 bases. The germline gives CDR1 MNHEY, CDR2 SVGAGI. This CDR3 region has 14 residues. Trimming at V came to 6 bases and at J to 4 bases, leaving 8 bases not matched to a gene.

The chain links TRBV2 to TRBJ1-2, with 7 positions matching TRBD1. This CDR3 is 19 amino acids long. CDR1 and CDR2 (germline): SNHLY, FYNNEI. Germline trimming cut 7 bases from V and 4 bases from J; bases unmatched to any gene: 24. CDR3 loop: CASIYLPPEGAGFGYGYTF. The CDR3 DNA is TGTGCCAGCATTTACCTCCCCCCTGAGGGGGCGGGATTCGGCTATGGCTACACCTTC.